The 32 T cell receptor beta chains below were found in one sample sequenced in a study of synovial regulatory T cells in juvenile arthritis. The method was immunoSEQ multiplex PCR; TCRdb's version includes in-frame clones alone and lacks a portion of them. The record lists 9,500 to 10,000 clones, of which the ten most abundant hold approximately 1%. The sample comprised Treg cells from blood. Subset: remaining (HLA-DR-negative) circulating blood Treg cells. The source of these receptors is a donor under 30 with juvenile idiopathic arthritis.

The chain carries TRBV19 and TRBJ2-5; TCRdb proposes TRBD2, but this gene call is untestable without DNA. CDR1 and CDR2 (germline): LNHDA, SQIVND (reference sequence). CDR3 size: 16 residues. No DNA accompanies this entry. The CDR3 loop is CASSTPGAGRRETQYF.

The gene calls are TRBV7-9 and TRBJ2-6; with no DNA, the TCRdb D assignment of TRBD2 cannot be verified. Germline values: CDR1 SEHNR, CDR2 FQNEAQ (reference sequence). This CDR3 is built from 13 residues. The DNA sequence is not available. The CDR3 sequence: CALAGAGANVLTF.

The gene calls are TRBV10-3 and TRBJ1-1. The V gene's germline CDR1 is ENHRY and CDR2 SYGVKD. The CDR3 length is 13 residues. The DNA is not on file. The CDR3 loop is CAISDYTNTEAFF.

V and J are TRBV4-1 and TRBJ2-7; no DNA is available, so the TRBD2 call from TCRdb remains unchecked. Looked up from germline, CDR1 is MGHRA and CDR2 is YSYEKL. The CDR3 sequence is 15 residues long. The DNA is not on file. The CDR3 protein is CASSRGTSYSYEQYF.

This clone is classed as medium-sized by frequency. The CDR3 region is CASSRAGAVYNEQFF. The V call is TRBV7-2, the J call TRBJ2-1; TCRdb designates TRBD2, a call that cannot be tested without DNA. CDR1 SGHTA and CDR2 FQGNSA come from the germline V gene. The CDR3 is 15 amino acids. Only the protein sequence is given.

CDR3 sequence: CAIRDRGEKLFF. The chain is built from TRBV10-3 and TRBJ1-4; the TCRdb D gene call, TRBD1, has no DNA to confirm it. The CDR3 length is 12 residues. No DNA has been recorded. CDR1 is ENHRY, CDR2 SYGVKD, per germline.

The chain joins TRBV5-4 to TRBJ2-1; there is no DNA to check the TCRdb D call of TRBD2. The CDR3 has 15 amino acids. The entry carries no DNA sequence. Germline V gives CDR1 SGHNT, CDR2 YYREEE (reference sequence). CDR3 in amino acids: CASSSQRGGVNEQFF. The entire variable domain, with the rest obtained from reference TRBV5-4 and TRBJ2-1, is as follows: ETGVTQSPTHLIKTRGQQVTLRCSSQSGHNTVSWYQQALGQGPQFIFQYYREEENGRGNFPPRFSGLQFPNYSSELNVNALELDDSALYLCASSSQRGGVNEQFFGPGTRLTVL.

V usage is TRBV18 and J usage is TRBJ2-7; TCRdb returns TRBD1, unconfirmable since there is no DNA. CDR1 is KGHSH, CDR2 LQKENI, per germline. This CDR3 is built from 14 residues. No DNA has been recorded. The CDR3 loop reads CASSPNRDRGQQYF.

The genes are TRBV21-1 and TRBJ1-1; no DNA is available, so the TRBD1 call from TCRdb remains unchecked. TRBV21-1 has pseudogene status. The CDR3 has 15 residues. The coding DNA is unavailable. This chain's CDR3 is CASSKDSGAGTEAFF.

This rearrangement joins TRBV5-1 to TRBJ2-1; TCRdb indicates TRBD1, and absent DNA this call remains unverified. Germline V gene lookup returns CDR1 SGHRS and CDR2 YFSETQ. The CDR3 is 12 amino acids. No nucleotide data were recorded. The CDR3 is CASNDSPGEQFF.

The V call is TRBV9, the J call TRBJ2-6; TCRdb selects TRBD1, and the lack of DNA leaves this call unchecked. CDR3 length: 17 amino acids. The DNA is not on file. Looked up from germline, CDR1 is SGDLS and CDR2 is YYNGEE. This CDR3 reads CASSVWGRGPGANVLTF.

The CDR3 protein is CASSSRRYSNQPQHF. This chain connects TRBV5-6 to TRBJ1-5. This CDR3 has 15 amino acids. No DNA is listed. In germline, CDR1 is SGHDT, CDR2 YYEEEE.

This rearrangement joins TRBV6-6 to TRBJ2-7; absent DNA, TCRdb's TRBD2 call cannot be checked. CDR3 size: 15 residues. No DNA appears here. In germline, CDR1 is MNHNY, CDR2 SVGAGI (reference sequence). The CDR3 loop is CASRLAGGPSHEQYF.

The rearrangement uses TRBV10-3 and TRBJ2-3; without DNA, the TCRdb call of TRBD1 cannot be checked. The CDR3 length is 15 residues. No DNA is listed. The V gene's germline CDR1 is ENHRY and CDR2 SYGVKD. CDR3 protein: CAIRVTGGRADTQYF.

The CDR3: CASSRQAKGNQPQHF. This chain joins TRBV7-2 and TRBJ1-5; TCRdb lists TRBD1, though no DNA is available to test this call. The V gene's germline CDR1 is SGHTA and CDR2 FQGNSA. This CDR3 region has 15 residues. No DNA has been recorded.

This chain uses TRBV5-6 with TRBJ1-6. Germline V gene sequence: CDR1 SGHDT, CDR2 YYEEEE. The CDR3 covers 13 residues. No coding sequence is recorded. The CDR3: CASSFSKRSPLHF.

The chain couples TRBV4-3 to TRBJ2-7; TCRdb's D call, TRBD2, is unchecked because there is no DNA. Looked up from germline, CDR1 is LGHNA and CDR2 is YSLEER. The CDR3 length is 15 residues. DNA is not recorded here. CDR3: CASSHLAGADYEQYF.

The chain carries TRBV6-6 and TRBJ2-7; the D call of TRBD1 rests on TCRdb alone, since no DNA is present to check it. This CDR3 has 12 amino acids. No DNA is listed. Germline V gives CDR1 MNHNY, CDR2 SVGAGI (reference sequence). Here the CDR3 reads CASQGGAYEQYF.

This chain links TRBV18 with TRBJ2-3; TCRdb gives TRBD2 as the D gene, but with no DNA this cannot be confirmed. Germline V gives CDR1 KGHSH, CDR2 LQKENI. This CDR3 has 15 amino acids. No DNA is given. The chain's CDR3 is CASSPSTSGTDTQYF.

This chain joins TRBV18 and TRBJ2-7; TCRdb picks TRBD1, but there is no DNA to check that call. Germline V gene sequence: CDR1 KGHSH, CDR2 LQKENI. CDR3 length equals 12 residues. No DNA appears here. CDR3 sequence reads: CASSETEYEQYF.

The chain is built from TRBV2 and TRBJ2-7; TCRdb's D call, TRBD1, is unchecked because there is no DNA. CDR3 size: 14 residues. Only the protein sequence is given. Per germline, CDR1 SNHLY and CDR2 FYNNEI. The CDR3 protein is CASRATGGSYEQYF.

The rearrangement uses TRBV12-1 and TRBJ2-7; without DNA, the TCRdb call of TRBD2 cannot be checked. TRBV12-1 is tagged as a pseudogene. The CDR3 has 15 amino acids. The nucleotide record is missing. CDR3 sequence: CASSFDGGRGYEQYF.

The CDR3 is CATASGGLNTEAFF. The genes are TRBV28 and TRBJ1-1. The CDR3 covers 14 residues. Nucleotide data are not available. From germline, CDR1 is MDHEN and CDR2 SYDVKM.

The chain combines TRBV14 with TRBJ1-1; there is no DNA to check the TCRdb D call of TRBD1. This CDR3 spans 15 amino acids. Only the protein is available. The germline V gene has CDR1 SGHDN and CDR2 FVKESK. This chain's CDR3 is CASSQLDRGDTEAFF.

The J gene is TRBJ2-7, the V gene TRBV6-6; checking the TCRdb D call of TRBD1 is not possible without DNA. The CDR3 runs 13 residues. A DNA sequence was not provided. Looked up from germline, CDR1 is MNHNY and CDR2 is SVGAGI (reference sequence). The CDR3 is CASSRQTSYEQYF.

The V call is TRBV19, the J call TRBJ2-1; TCRdb gives TRBD2 as the D gene, but with no DNA this cannot be confirmed. Germline V lookup: CDR1 LNHDA, CDR2 SQIVND (reference sequence). The CDR3 is 16 amino acids. Nucleotide data are not available. The CDR3 spells CASSPRLDGRYNEQFF.

CDR3 amino acids: CASSPQFRPQHF. The chain employs TRBV6-6 and TRBJ1-5; TCRdb selects TRBD1, and the lack of DNA leaves this call unchecked. CDR1 is MNHNY and CDR2 is SVGAGI in the germline V gene (reference sequence). This CDR3 region has 12 residues. The DNA sequence is not available.

The rearrangement joins TRBV12-5 to TRBJ1-3. This CDR3 is built from 17 residues. No DNA is recorded. Germline values: CDR1 LGHNT, CDR2 FRNRAP. The CDR3 sequence is CASGPSLSRGSGNTIYF.

The J gene is TRBJ2-1, the V gene TRBV19; with no DNA, the TCRdb D assignment of TRBD2 cannot be verified. The CDR3 extends over 13 amino acids. DNA is not recorded here. Germline CDR1 and CDR2: LNHDA and SQIVND (reference sequence). Here the CDR3 reads CASKGETYNEQFF.

The chain links TRBV2 to TRBJ2-7; as DNA is missing, the TRBD1 call by TCRdb cannot be tested. CDR3 length: 12 amino acids. DNA is not on record. Germline V gives CDR1 SNHLY, CDR2 FYNNEI. The CDR3 is CASRGTGAEQYF.

The gene calls are TRBV6-6 and TRBJ1-5; TCRdb selects TRBD1, and the lack of DNA leaves this call unchecked. Germline assignment: CDR1 MNHNY and CDR2 SVGAGI (reference sequence). CDR3 size: 16 residues. The DNA is not on file. The CDR3 loop reads CASSYWRQAGNQPQHF.

The V and J genes are TRBV10-3 and TRBJ1-2; TCRdb's D call, TRBD1, is unchecked because there is no DNA. CDR1 ENHRY and CDR2 SYGVKD come from the germline V gene. The CDR3 totals 13 residues. No DNA accompanies this entry. Here the CDR3 reads CAIRGQDLRGYTF.